Following are 24 T cell receptor beta chains from one sample sequenced in a study of blood T cell repertoires in COVID-19. Assay: immunoSEQ multiplex PCR; the TCRdb copy retains only in-frame clones and omits some. The sample has about 300,000 clones, just under 90% seen once. Sequencing used PBMCs or T cells enriched from blood (not recorded which). These TCRs come from a woman aged 45-59 years who had been exposed to COVID-19.

The chain joins TRBV15 to TRBJ1-5; no clear D. The CDR3 covers 14 residues. Trimming pared 0 bases from V and 5 bases from J, leaving 8 bases between. CDR1 LNHNV and CDR2 YYDKDF come from the germline V gene (reference sequence). CDR3 in DNA: TGTGCCACCAGCAGAGATCGGGGTTATCAGCCCCAGCATTTT. Its translation is CATSRDRGYQPQHF.

The CDR3 nucleotides read TGTGCCAGCAGTTTACGTGCGATCCTAAGCGGGGACCTATCCGGGGAGCTGTTTTTT. Its translation: CASSLRAILSGDLSGELFF. The genes are TRBV27 and TRBJ2-2, with 7 bases aligning to TRBD2. V shed 2 bases, J shed 6 bases, and the junction held 18 bases outside the gene matches. This CDR3 region has 19 residues. Looked up from germline, CDR1 is MNHEY and CDR2 is SMNVEV (reference sequence).

The V and J genes are TRBV24-1 and TRBJ1-2; maybe TRBD1 (5 bases). Per the germline V gene, CDR1 is KGHDR and CDR2 is SFDVKD. This CDR3 has 14 amino acids. Trimming shortened V by 0 bases and J by 3 bases, and 7 bases separated the two germline ends. The CDR3 spells CATSDLSGDYGYTF. The CDR3 DNA is TGTGCCACCAGTGATTTGTCGGGGGACTATGGCTACACCTTC.

The chain employs TRBV5-1 and TRBJ2-7; the D gene is possibly TRBD2 (7 bases). CDR1 is SGHRS, CDR2 YFSETQ, per germline. The CDR3 extends over 14 amino acids. Trimming pared 2 bases from V and 5 bases from J, leaving 14 bases between. The CDR3 DNA reads TGCGCCAGCAGCTTTGAGGGGGGGCGGAACGAGCAGTACTTC. This codes for CASSFEGGRNEQYF.

The CDR3 protein is CASRPGGEGNEQFF. The CDR3 nucleotides are TGTGCCAGCAGACCCGGGGGGGAAGGGAATGAGCAGTTCTTC. The chain links TRBV7-2 to TRBJ2-1; TRBD2 matches at 8 bases. Per the germline V gene, CDR1 is SGHTA and CDR2 is FQGNSA. The CDR3 is 14 amino acids. V lost 6 bases to trimming and J lost 7 bases; unmatched junction nucleotides: 8.

This chain connects TRBV4-1 to TRBJ2-5; 7 bases map to TRBD1. V shed 0 bases and J 5 bases; nucleotides not matched to a gene: 6. The CDR3 covers 15 residues. Germline CDR1 is MGHRA and CDR2 is YSYEKL. The CDR3 here is CASSQDQGVGETQYF. For the CDR3, the DNA is TGCGCCAGCAGCCAAGACCAGGGGGTAGGGGAGACCCAGTACTTC.

This clone was counted once. The CDR3 spells CASSPGQGRPEAFF. The DNA for the CDR3 is TGTGCCAGCAGCCCCGGACAGGGAAGGCCTGAAGCTTTCTTT. The chain has TRBV7-2 and TRBJ1-1, with 8 bases that match TRBD1. Germline CDR1 and CDR2: SGHTA and FQGNSA. The CDR3 totals 14 residues. V shed 5 bases, J shed 6 bases, and the junction held 8 bases outside the gene matches.

This chain connects TRBV23-1 to TRBJ1-5; D might be TRBD1 (6 bases). TRBV23-1 is noted as an ORF with a role that remains uncertain. Trimming left V 0 bases short and J 5 bases short, with 11 bases between. The CDR3 loop spans 15 amino acids. The CDR3 DNA reads as TGCGCCAGCAGTCAATCTCCCGGGACACATCAGCCCCAGCATTTT. Translation gives CASSQSPGTHQPQHF.

V is TRBV14 and J is TRBJ1-3; D gene ambiguous. The CDR3 runs to 13 residues. The V end was cut by 7 bases, the J end by 3 bases, with 10 bases between. Germline CDR1 reads SGHDN; CDR2 reads FVKESK. The CDR3 reads CASNPPGGNTIYF. The CDR3 nucleotides are TGTGCCAGCAACCCCCCCGGTGGAAACACCATATATTTT.

The J gene is TRBJ1-2, the V gene TRBV5-4, with TRBD1 as a possible D gene (6 bases). CDR1 is SGHNT, CDR2 YYREEE, per germline (reference sequence). Between the trimmed V and J ends, which lost 5 bases and 3 bases, there was a span of 14 bases. The CDR3 sequence is 14 residues long. The CDR3 sequence is CASSPPAGDYGYTF. The CDR3, as DNA: TGTGCCAGCAGTCCCCCGGCAGGGGACTATGGCTACACCTTC.

CDR3 protein: CASSQGRGQGRSGSPLHF. CDR3 nucleotides: TGCGCCAGCAGCCAAGGAAGGGGACAGGGTAGGAGTGGTTCACCCCTCCACTTT. The chain joins TRBV4-1 to TRBJ1-6; 9 nucleotides align to TRBD1. V was clipped by 1 base and J by 9 bases; unmatched bases: 13. The CDR3 extends over 18 amino acids. Germline V CDR1 and CDR2: MGHRA, YSYEKL.

This clone has a handful of counts. The chain has TRBV28 and TRBJ2-2; perhaps TRBD1 as D (6 bases). V lost 2 bases and J lost 0, with 10 bases in between. The CDR3 covers 16 residues. The germline gives CDR1 MDHEN, CDR2 SYDVKM. Here the CDR3 DNA reads TGTGCCAGCAGTTTACTGGGACAAGCGAACACCGGGGAGCTGTTTTTT. This translates into CASSLLGQANTGELFF.

In this sample, this clone turned up once. J is TRBJ1-6 and V is TRBV5-6; 8 bases fit TRBD1. The length of the CDR3 is 17 residues. In germline, CDR1 is SGHDT, CDR2 YYEEEE. The junction had 8 bases not matched to a gene; V was cut back by 4 bases and J by 2 bases. CDR3 DNA: TGTGCCAGCAGCGGGAGACGGACAGGGCCCTATAATTCACCCCTCCACTTT. Protein: CASSGRRTGPYNSPLHF.

The chain employs TRBV3-1 (or the pseudogene TRBV3-2) and TRBJ1-3; possible D gene TRBD1, 6 bases. V shed 1 base and J shed 3 bases, with 13 bases lying between them. CDR3 length: 16 amino acids. Germline V gene sequence: CDR1 LGHDT, CDR2 YNNKEL (reference sequence). CDR3 sequence: CASSQVGGLVGNTIYF. CDR3 sequence (DNA): TGTGCCAGCAGCCAAGTCGGGGGGCTAGTTGGAAACACCATATATTTT.

This clone was seen once. The CDR3 DNA sequence: TGTGCCAGTAGTTCCCCGACAGGGAGGTATGGCTACACCTTC. Protein sequence: CASSSPTGRYGYTF. The rearrangement uses TRBV19 and TRBJ1-2; the match to TRBD1 covers 7 bases. Per the germline V gene, CDR1 is LNHDA and CDR2 is SQIVND (reference sequence). The length of the CDR3 is 14 residues. V dropped 5 bases and J dropped 5; count of bases not matched to a gene: 8. Based on the CDR3 plus reference TRBV19 and TRBJ1-2, the full variable domain is DGGITQSPKYLFRKEGQNVTLSCEQNLNHDAMYWYRQDPGQGLRLIYYSQIVNDFQKGDIAEGYSVSREKKESFPLTVTSAQKNPTAFYLCASSSPTGRYGYTFGSGTRLTVV.

The chain uses TRBV5-6 and TRBJ2-2; 9 nucleotides agree with TRBD1. J lost 6 bases, V lost 0 bases, and 3 bases had no gene match. The germline CDR1 and CDR2 sequences are SGHDT and YYEEEE. The CDR3 covers 15 residues. This CDR3 is CASSLGDREAGELFF. The DNA for the CDR3 is TGTGCCAGCAGCTTGGGGGACAGGGAGGCCGGGGAGCTGTTTTTT.

The V gene is TRBV5-1, the J gene TRBJ2-5, with 15 positions matching TRBD2. CDR1 and CDR2 (germline): SGHRS, YFSETQ. The length of the CDR3 is 16 residues. Trimming at V came to 5 bases and at J to 5 bases, leaving 7 bases not matched to a gene. CDR3 DNA sequence: TGCGCCAGCAGTTTGACGGGACTAGCGGGAGGCGAGACCCAGTACTTC. Its protein is CASSLTGLAGGETQYF.

The chain couples TRBV28 to TRBJ1-5, with a tentative D call TRBD1 (5 bases). The length of the CDR3 is 14 residues. V dropped 10 bases and J dropped 1 base, with 14 bases sitting between them. Germline CDR1 MDHEN, CDR2 SYDVKM. This CDR3 is CATKTDPSNQPQHF. CDR3 coding DNA: TGTGCCACCAAGACAGATCCAAGCAATCAGCCCCAGCATTTT.

This clone was seen a single time. The chain combines TRBV7-2 with TRBJ2-3, with a weak D call TRBD1 (6 bases). CDR1 and CDR2 from the germline V gene are SGHTA and FQGNSA. Trimming stripped 5 bases from V and 13 bases from J, with 13 bases between. The CDR3 length is 11 residues. The CDR3 region is CASSKGVAEYF. The DNA for the CDR3 is TGTGCCAGCAGCAAGGGGGTCGCGGAGTATTTT.

The rearrangement joins TRBV29-1 to TRBJ2-5, with 10 bases aligning to TRBD1. With V trimmed by 3 bases and J by 2 bases, 3 bases remained unmatched. This CDR3 comprises 14 residues. CDR1 is SQVTM, CDR2 ANQGSEA, per germline. The CDR3 DNA reads TGCAGCGTTGACATGGGACAGGGGCAAGAGACCCAGTACTTC. Translating it yields CSVDMGQGQETQYF.

The count of this clone is one. J is TRBJ2-3 and V is TRBV27; TRBD2 agrees at 9 bases. This CDR3 contains 14 residues. Germline CDR1 is MNHEY and CDR2 is SMNVEV (reference sequence). The trim removed 8 bases at V and 1 base at J, leaving 4 bases unmatched. The CDR3 is CASQTSGRTDTQYF. CDR3 bases: TGTGCCAGCCAGACTAGCGGACGCACAGATACGCAGTATTTT.

The rearrangement uses TRBV9 and TRBJ1-3, with D unclear. The CDR3 has 15 residues. Trimming left V 2 bases short and J 3 bases short, with 12 bases between. Looked up from germline, CDR1 is SGDLS and CDR2 is YYNGEE. The CDR3 bases are TGTGCCAGCAGCGTCGACACCGGAGGTGGAAACACCATATATTTT. Translating it yields CASSVDTGGGNTIYF.

The rearrangement joins TRBV12-3 or TRBV12-4 to TRBJ2-1; perhaps TRBD2 as D (6 bases). The CDR3 sequence is 13 residues long. Trimming pared 6 bases from V and 8 bases from J, leaving 14 bases between. CDR3 sequence: CASSLQLAHEQFF. The CDR3 nucleotides are TGTGCCAGCAGCCTCCAACTAGCTCATGAGCAGTTCTTC.

V gene TRBV28 combines with J gene TRBJ1-2; 9 positions agree with TRBD1. This CDR3 is built from 16 residues. V lost 1 base and J lost 7; bases outside the gene matches: 10. Germline-derived CDR1 and CDR2 are MDHEN and SYDVKM. The CDR3: CASSLLSGQGRSGYTF. CDR3 bases: TGTGCCAGCAGTTTATTGTCGGGACAGGGTCGGTCTGGCTACACCTTC.